The clone carrying this TCR beta chain was seen more than once but under ten times. Its target is not known. This sample stems from a study of cytomegalovirus exposure and HLA in healthy donors. The PCR used 60 Vbeta and 13 Jbeta primers. How the authors handled the data: Counted up in a later analysis, unique TCR beta chains came to about 80 million, with around 10 million shared. Some clones are missing from TCRdb's copy, which holds only in-frame ones; the method was immunoSEQ multiplex PCR. The V and J calls and clone size are taken from that table; D and trimming were inferred from the DNA. The repertoire holds approximately 120,000 clones, with roughly four fifths as singletons. Study-wide results and caveats: One variant, a missense change in DCLRE1C, was linked in a later analysis to TCR beta V- and J-gene trimming. What was likely a sequencing artifact was a cluster of highly shared sequence variants.

CDR3 size: 16 residues. In germline, CDR1 is SEHNR, CDR2 FQNEAQ (reference sequence). V lost 7 bases, J lost 3 bases, and 10 bases stayed unmatched. The sequenced sample was PBMCs. This clonotype originated in a woman aged 45-65 years in good health and CMV-seropositive. The V gene is TRBV7-9, the J gene TRBJ2-2; 8 positions match TRBD2. DNA for the CDR3: TGTGCCAGCACCGTTAGCGGGACACCACACACCGGGGAGCTGTTTTTT. Translation gives CASTVSGTPHTGELFF.